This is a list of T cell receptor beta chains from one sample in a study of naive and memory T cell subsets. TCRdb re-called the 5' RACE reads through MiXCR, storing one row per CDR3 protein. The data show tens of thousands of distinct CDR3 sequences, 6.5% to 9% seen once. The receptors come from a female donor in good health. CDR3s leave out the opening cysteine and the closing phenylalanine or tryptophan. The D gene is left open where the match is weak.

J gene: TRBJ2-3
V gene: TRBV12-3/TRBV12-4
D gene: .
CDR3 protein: ASSLVGSTDTQY

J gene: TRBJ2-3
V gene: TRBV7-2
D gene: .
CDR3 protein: ASSINPMSAAPGTDTQY

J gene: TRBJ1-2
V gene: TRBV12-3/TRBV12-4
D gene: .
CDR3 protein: ASSLKGVGTDFYGYT

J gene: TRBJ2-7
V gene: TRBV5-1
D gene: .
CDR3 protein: ASSLATRPGTYEQY

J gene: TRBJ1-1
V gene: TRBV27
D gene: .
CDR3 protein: ASSLSGGGRMNTEAF

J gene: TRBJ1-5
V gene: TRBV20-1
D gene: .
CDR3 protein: SARSRIGRDQPQH

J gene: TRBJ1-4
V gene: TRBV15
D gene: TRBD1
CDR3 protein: ATRQGREKLF

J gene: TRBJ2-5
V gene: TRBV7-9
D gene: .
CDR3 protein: ASCSVREQETQY

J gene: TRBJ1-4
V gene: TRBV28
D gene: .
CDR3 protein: ASSSPTEGFEKLF

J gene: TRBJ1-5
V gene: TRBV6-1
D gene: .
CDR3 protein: ASTLPTATNQPQH

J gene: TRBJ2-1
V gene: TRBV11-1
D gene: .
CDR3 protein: ASSQGNEQF

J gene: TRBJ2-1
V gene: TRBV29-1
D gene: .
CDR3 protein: SVAGNSYNEQF

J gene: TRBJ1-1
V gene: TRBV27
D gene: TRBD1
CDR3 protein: ASSLQGAWGTEAF

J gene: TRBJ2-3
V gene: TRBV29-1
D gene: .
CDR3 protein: SVPQTGSETQY

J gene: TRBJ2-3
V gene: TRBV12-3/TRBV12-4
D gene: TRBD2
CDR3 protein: ASSLRTSGTDTQY

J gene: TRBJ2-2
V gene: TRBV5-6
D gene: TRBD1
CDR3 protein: ASSRHGTVNTGELF

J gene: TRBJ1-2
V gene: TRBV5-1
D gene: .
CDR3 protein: ASSYGSSQGYT

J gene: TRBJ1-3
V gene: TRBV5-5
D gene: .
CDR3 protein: ASTATGTRPISGNTIY

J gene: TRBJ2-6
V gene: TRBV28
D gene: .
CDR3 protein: ASTNSISGANVLT

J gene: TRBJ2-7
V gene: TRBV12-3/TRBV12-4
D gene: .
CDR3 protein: ASSLAPYEQY

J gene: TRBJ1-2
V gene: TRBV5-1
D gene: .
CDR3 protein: ASSLAPVGGGEGYT

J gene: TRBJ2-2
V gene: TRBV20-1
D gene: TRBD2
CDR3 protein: SARDLASGSVGELF

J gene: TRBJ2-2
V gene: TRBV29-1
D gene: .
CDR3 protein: SVVVWIGELF

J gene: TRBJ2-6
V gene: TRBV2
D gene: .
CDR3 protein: ASRSRSGANVLT

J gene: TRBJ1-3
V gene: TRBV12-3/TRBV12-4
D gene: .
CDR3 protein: ASTFGLNTIY

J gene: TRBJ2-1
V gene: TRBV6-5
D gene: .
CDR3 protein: ASTPGDTYNEQF

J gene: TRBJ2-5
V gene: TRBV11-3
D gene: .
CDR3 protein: ASSLGWETQY

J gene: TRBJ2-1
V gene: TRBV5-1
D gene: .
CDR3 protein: ASSPGQNRVYNEQF

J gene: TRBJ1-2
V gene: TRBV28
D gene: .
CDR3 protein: ASRRGDYGYT

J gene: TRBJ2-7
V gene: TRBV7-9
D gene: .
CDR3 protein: ASSFRGKAYEQY

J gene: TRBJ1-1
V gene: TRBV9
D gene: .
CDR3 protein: ASSAQGSQVNTEAF

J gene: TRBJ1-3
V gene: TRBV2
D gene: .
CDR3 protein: ASTDRPGSDTIY

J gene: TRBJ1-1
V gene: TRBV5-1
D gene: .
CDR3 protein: ASSPRQEVTEAF

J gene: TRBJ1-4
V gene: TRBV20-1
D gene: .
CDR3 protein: SARDKESGQKLF

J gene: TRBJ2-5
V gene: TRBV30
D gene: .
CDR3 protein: AWSVLLGALETQY

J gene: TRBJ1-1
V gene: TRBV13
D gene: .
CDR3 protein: ASSLAPGEAF

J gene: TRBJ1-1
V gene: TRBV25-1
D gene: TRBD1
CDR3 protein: ASSGRTGVNTEAF